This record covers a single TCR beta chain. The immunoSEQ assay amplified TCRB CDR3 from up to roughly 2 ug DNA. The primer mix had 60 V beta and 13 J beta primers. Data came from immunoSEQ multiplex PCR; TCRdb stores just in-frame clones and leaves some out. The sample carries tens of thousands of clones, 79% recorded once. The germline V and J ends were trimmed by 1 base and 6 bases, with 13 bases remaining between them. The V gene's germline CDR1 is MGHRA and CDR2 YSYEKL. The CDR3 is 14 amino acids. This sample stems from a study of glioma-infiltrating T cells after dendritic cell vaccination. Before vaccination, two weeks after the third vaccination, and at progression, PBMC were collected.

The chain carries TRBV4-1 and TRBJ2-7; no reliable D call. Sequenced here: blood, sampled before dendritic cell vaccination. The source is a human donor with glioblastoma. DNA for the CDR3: TGCGCCAGCAGCCAAGCTAGAGATTCGCTCGAGCAGTACTTC. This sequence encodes CASSQARDSLEQYF.